The 7 T cell receptor beta chains below were found in one sample sequenced in a study of blood T cells in healthy people across ages. Next came a second PCR, run for about 7 to 12 cycles, which used a sample-barcoded 5' primer along with a J-beta primer mix. TCRdb reprocessed the 5' RACE reads via MiXCR and lists one record per CDR3 protein. Here the sample spans about 1,800,000 distinct CDR3 sequences, 28% being singletons. Sequencing was carried out using blood. Source of these receptors: a woman in her thirties in good health.

There are a few counts of this clonotype. The rearrangement joins TRBV29-1 to TRBJ1-2; D not certain. V lost 5 bases and J lost 8, with 15 bases in between. The CDR3 has 12 residues. From germline, CDR1 is SQVTM and CDR2 ANQGSEA. This CDR3 reads CSVYDPYGGYTF. The CDR3 region has the DNA TGCAGCGTTTACGATCCCTACGGCGGCTACACCTTC.

About this clonotype: No conserved phenylalanine or tryptophan ends this CDR3, so it is likely a read error. This chain links TRBV12-3 or TRBV12-4 with TRBJ2-3; D is perhaps TRBD2 (6 bases). This CDR3 has 15 residues. CDR3 nucleotides: TGTGCCAGCAGTTTAGCGGCGGGGAGCGCAGATGCGCAGTATTCT. Amino acid sequence: CASSLAAGSADAQYS.

This clonotype was observed a handful of times. The rearrangement links TRBV7-9 to TRBJ2-5; 7 positions agree with TRBD1. In germline, CDR1 is SEHNR, CDR2 FQNEAQ (reference sequence). The CDR3 has 14 residues. The V segment lost 2 bases and the J segment 5 bases; nucleotides outside the gene matches: 5. In nucleotides, the CDR3 is TGTGCCAGCAGCTTAAGGGGGCGGTACGAGACCCAGTACTTC. It is translated as CASSLRGRYETQYF. The complete variable domain, with remaining parts taken from reference TRBV7-9 and TRBJ2-5, reads DTGVSQNPRHKITKRGQNVTFRCDPISEHNRLYWYRQTLGQGPEFLTYFQNEAQLEKSRLLSDRFSAERPKGSFSTLEIQRTEQGDSAMYLCASSLRGRYETQYFGPGTRLLVL.

This sequence joins TRBV5-1 and TRBJ1-1; unclear D gene. Looked up from germline, CDR1 is SGHRS and CDR2 is YFSETQ. The CDR3 runs 9 residues. In DNA, the CDR3 is TGCTCGCGGGACACTGAAGCTTTCTTT. It codes for CSRDTEAFF.

In regard to this clonotype: A junction boundary mismatches the germline segment, possibly from a read error. This chain connects TRBV5-1 to TRBJ2-1, with D possibly TRBD2 on 5 matching bases. The CDR3 is made up of 16 amino acids. Germline-derived CDR1 and CDR2 are SGHRS and YFSETQ. The CDR3 loop reads CTSSLDTGWSYNEQFF. In DNA, the CDR3 is TGCACCAGCAGCTTGGATACGGGATGGTCCTACAATGAGCAGTTCTTC.

This clonotype was detected once. The genes are TRBV5-1 and TRBJ2-1, with 11 bases fitting TRBD2. Germline V gene sequence: CDR1 SGHRS, CDR2 YFSETQ. With V trimmed by 1 base and J by 6 bases, 12 bases remained unmatched. This CDR3 spans 18 amino acids. Here the CDR3 reads CASSLRGLADGLCNEQFF. The CDR3 nucleotides are TGCGCCAGCAGCTTGAGGGGACTAGCGGACGGGTTGTGCAATGAGCAGTTCTTC.

The chain recombines TRBV5-6 with TRBJ2-1; TRBD2 agrees at 11 bases. Trimming at V came to 3 bases and at J to 8 bases, leaving 7 bases not matched to a gene. CDR1 SGHDT and CDR2 YYEEEE come from the germline V gene. The CDR3 spans 15 residues. CDR3 residues: CASSSGLAALDEQFF. The CDR3, as DNA: TGTGCCAGCAGCTCGGGACTAGCGGCGTTAGATGAGCAGTTCTTC.